The 5 T cell receptor beta chains presented below share a single source sample, sequenced in a study of T cell changes during pregnancy in multiple sclerosis. Here immunoSEQ multiplex PCR was the method, and the copy in TCRdb shows in-frame clones only, minus some. The table lists roughly 100,000 clones, approximately 90% of them singletons, with around 0.84% in the top ten. The sample in question was peripheral blood, obtained after pregnancy. These receptors originate from a female donor with multiple sclerosis, enrolled in a pregnancy study.

The chain recombines TRBV27 with TRBJ2-7, with D possibly being TRBD1 (6 bases). The CDR3 is 15 residues long. Germline lookup yields CDR1 MNHEY and CDR2 SMNVEV (reference sequence). Trimming cost V 2 bases and J 2 bases, with 13 bases left between them. Here the CDR3 reads CASSLLSPGAYEQYF. The DNA for the CDR3 is TGTGCCAGCAGTTTACTTAGCCCAGGGGCCTACGAGCAGTACTTC.

The rearrangement uses TRBV6-1 and TRBJ2-6; TRBD1 agrees at 8 bases. The CDR3 is made up of 19 amino acids. From germline, CDR1 is MNHNS and CDR2 SASEGT. V was pared by 4 bases and J by 2 bases, with 13 bases of the junction left unmatched. CDR3 residues: CASSGLRQGARAGANVLTF. For the CDR3, the DNA is TGTGCCAGCAGTGGTTTGCGGCAGGGGGCGCGTGCTGGGGCCAACGTCCTGACTTTC.

The gene calls are TRBV28 and TRBJ1-2, with D tentatively TRBD1 (6 bases). This CDR3 is 14 amino acids long. V was clipped by 1 base and J by 4 bases, with 10 bases between them. Germline V gene lookup returns CDR1 MDHEN and CDR2 SYDVKM. CDR3 bases: TGTGCCAGCAGTTTATATCTAGGGGGCTATGGCTACACCTTC. This codes for CASSLYLGGYGYTF.

The rearrangement links TRBV7-9 to TRBJ2-7; D call uncertain. This CDR3 is 13 amino acids long. The germline V gene has CDR1 SEHNR and CDR2 FQNEAQ (reference sequence). The ends were cut back, 1 base at V and 0 bases at J, with 4 bases in the middle. The CDR3 region has the DNA TGTGCCAGCAGCTTAGAGAGCTCCTACGAGCAGTACTTC. It encodes CASSLESSYEQYF.

The V call is TRBV6-5, the J call TRBJ1-4; a weak D match, TRBD1 (5 bases). This CDR3 has 15 amino acids. Germline V gene data show CDR1 as MNHEY and CDR2 as SVGAGI. Trimming took off 8 bases at V and 7 bases at J, with 20 bases between the two ends. This CDR3 reads CASGAEGREAEKLFF. The CDR3 region has the DNA TGTGCCAGCGGTGCAGAAGGCAGGGAAGCTGAAAAACTGTTTTTT.